This passage covers 27 T cell receptor beta chains from one sample sequenced in a study of neoadjuvant anti-PD-1 for oral cavity cancer (dated by TCRdb to the early 2020s). Library prep was done by the immunoSEQ multiplex PCR assay. Entries here come from immuneACCESS through TCRdb and include only in-frame sequences with V and J called. Some clones fail to appear in such tables; in the studies checked, an unresolved V gene covers under half of the shortfall, and the cause of the remainder is unknown. The sample yields around 67,000 clones; roughly 90% were counted once. The top ten clonotypes cover around 2.8% of the sample. Read against the paper, the sample's time point label means: after neoadjuvant nivolumab, at surgical resection. Sequenced material: PBMCs, taken after nivolumab (anti-PD-1) treatment. The receptors originated from a person between 40 and 85 years old with oral cavity squamous cell carcinoma.

V and J are TRBV28 and TRBJ2-7; D uncertain. Germline V lookup: CDR1 MDHEN, CDR2 SYDVKM. The CDR3 is 14 amino acids. Trimming shortened V by 5 bases and J by 0 bases, and 11 bases separated the two germline ends. The CDR3 spells CASSVDMNSYEQYF. CDR3 nucleotides: TGTGCCAGCAGTGTTGACATGAACTCCTACGAGCAGTACTTC.

The rearrangement joins TRBV2 to TRBJ2-7; D uncertain. V lost 5 bases to trimming and J lost 2 bases, with 7 bases between them. Germline CDR1 is SNHLY and CDR2 is FYNNEI. This CDR3 is built from 12 residues. CDR3 protein: CASSYSTYEQYF. The CDR3 bases are TGTGCCAGCAGTTACTCCACCTACGAGCAGTACTTC. Full variable domain (missing parts from reference TRBV2 and TRBJ2-7): EPEVTQTPSHQVTQMGQEVILRCVPISNHLYFYWYRQILGQKVEFLVSFYNNEISEKSEIFDDQFSVERPDGSNFTLKIRSTKLEDSAMYFCASSYSTYEQYFGPGTRLTVT.

This sequence joins TRBV18 and TRBJ2-7, with 9 bases lining up with TRBD1. With V trimmed by 2 bases and J by 3 bases, 5 bases remained unmatched. Germline V lookup: CDR1 KGHSH, CDR2 LQKENI. The CDR3 is 15 amino acids. DNA of the CDR3: TGTGCCAGCTCACCATCTGGGACAGGGTACTACGAGCAGTACTTC. It translates to CASSPSGTGYYEQYF. The entire variable domain, with the rest obtained from reference TRBV18 and TRBJ2-7, is as follows: NAGVMQNPRHLVRRRGQEARLRCSPMKGHSHVYWYRQLPEEGLKFMVYLQKENIIDESGMPKERFSAEFPKEGPSILRIQQVVRGDSAAYFCASSPSGTGYYEQYFGPGTRLTVT.

The chain combines TRBV11-3 with TRBJ2-5, with 7 bases that match TRBD2. Per germline, CDR1 SGHNT and CDR2 YENEEA. The CDR3 is made up of 14 amino acids. Losses at the gene ends were 5 bases for V and 4 bases for J; bases not matched to a gene: 7. The CDR3 region has the DNA TGTGCCAGCAGCCCCCGGACTAGTGGAGAGACCCAGTACTTC. This gives the protein CASSPRTSGETQYF.

V is TRBV7-2 and J is TRBJ2-1; unclear D gene. The CDR3 sequence is 15 residues long. Germline CDR1 and CDR2: SGHTA and FQGNSA. Trimming took off 4 bases at V and 0 bases at J, with 10 bases between the two ends. The CDR3 sequence: CASSSLRSSYNEQFF. CDR3 DNA: TGTGCCAGCAGCTCCCTACGGAGCTCCTACAATGAGCAGTTCTTC.

This chain joins TRBV28 and TRBJ2-3, with D uncertain. The CDR3 extends over 13 amino acids. Germline V lookup: CDR1 MDHEN, CDR2 SYDVKM. The V and J ends lost 5 bases and 4 bases respectively, with 10 bases between them. The CDR3 DNA follows: TGTGCCAGCAGTATCATAAACCCAGATACGCAGTATTTT. Residues: CASSIINPDTQYF.

Only one count was recorded for this clone. V gene TRBV4-1 combines with J gene TRBJ1-2; D is possibly TRBD1 (6 bases). V was cut by 0 bases and J by 6 bases, with 11 bases left in between. The CDR3 is 14 residues long. Germline CDR1 MGHRA, CDR2 YSYEKL. CDR3 in amino acids: CASSQEWTADGYTF. The CDR3 nucleotides are TGCGCCAGCAGCCAAGAGTGGACAGCGGATGGCTACACCTTC.

CDR3: CASSEPGNTEAFF. CDR3 DNA: TGTGCCAGCAGCGAGCCGGGGAACACTGAAGCTTTCTTT. The chain has TRBV7-3 and TRBJ1-1; no clear D. Trimming took 5 bases from V and 1 from J, leaving 8 bases between them. CDR3 length equals 13 residues. Germline V gene sequence: CDR1 SGHTA, CDR2 FQGTGA. The full variable domain, rest sourced from reference TRBV7-3 and TRBJ1-1, is GAGVSQTPSNKVTEKGKYVELRCDPISGHTALYWYRQSLGQGPEFLIYFQGTGAADDSGLPNDRFFAVRPEGSVSTLKIQRTERGDSAVYLCASSEPGNTEAFFGQGTRLTVV.

The genes are TRBV15 and TRBJ2-3, with D possibly matching TRBD2 (5 bases). V lost 1 base to trimming and J lost 1 base, with 15 bases between them. CDR1 and CDR2 (germline): LNHNV, YYDKDF (reference sequence). This CDR3 is 17 amino acids long. This chain's CDR3 is CATSRGRGSAGTDTQYF. The CDR3 coding sequence is TGTGCCACCAGCAGAGGTCGGGGTAGCGCTGGCACAGATACGCAGTATTTT.

V and J are TRBV7-6 and TRBJ2-7; 7 nucleotides align to TRBD1. Germline V gives CDR1 SGHVS, CDR2 FNYEAQ. The CDR3 has 12 amino acids. Trimming at V came to 5 bases and at J to 8 bases, leaving 6 bases not matched to a gene. The CDR3 region is CASSTDRVKQYF. The CDR3 bases are TGTGCCAGCAGCACCGACAGGGTAAAGCAGTACTTC.

J is TRBJ1-2 and V is TRBV7-3; TRBD1 aligns across 7 bases. Germline V lookup: CDR1 SGHTA, CDR2 FQGTGA. The CDR3 runs to 16 residues. V trimming: 5 bases; J trimming: 1 base; junction bases outside the gene matches: 10. As DNA, the CDR3 is TGTGCCAGCAGCCCGGGCGGAGGGGGCGATAACTATGGCTACACCTTC. This codes for CASSPGGGGDNYGYTF. Based on the CDR3 plus reference TRBV7-3 and TRBJ1-2, the full variable domain is GAGVSQTPSNKVTEKGKYVELRCDPISGHTALYWYRQSLGQGPEFLIYFQGTGAADDSGLPNDRFFAVRPEGSVSTLKIQRTERGDSAVYLCASSPGGGGDNYGYTFGSGTRLTVV.

This sequence joins TRBV6-6 and TRBJ2-7; D remains unclear. Per germline, CDR1 MNHNY and CDR2 SVGAGI (reference sequence). The ends were cut back, 0 bases at V and 3 bases at J, with 6 bases in the middle. The CDR3 runs to 13 residues. In DNA, the CDR3 is TGTGCCAGCAGTTACTCAAGAAACTACGAGCAGTACTTC. Its protein is CASSYSRNYEQYF.

This sequence joins TRBV30 and TRBJ2-3; 7 bases are a match to TRBD1. The CDR3 sequence is 16 residues long. Unmatched junction bases numbered 8, after V lost 0 bases and J lost 2 bases. Germline V CDR1 and CDR2: GTSNPN, SVGIG (reference sequence). This CDR3 reads CAWSVWGRGFTDTQYF. DNA for the CDR3: TGTGCCTGGAGTGTCTGGGGCAGGGGGTTCACAGATACGCAGTATTTT.

This chain connects TRBV14 to TRBJ2-2, with 9 nucleotides matching TRBD1. The CDR3 sequence is 15 residues long. From germline, CDR1 is SGHDN and CDR2 FVKESK. The V and J ends lost 4 bases and 7 bases, in that order; junction bases with no gene match: 7. This chain's CDR3 is CASSLGTGYSGELFF. For the CDR3, the DNA is TGTGCCAGCAGCCTCGGGACAGGGTATAGCGGGGAGCTGTTTTTT.

The rearrangement uses TRBV30 and TRBJ1-3; no firm D call. This CDR3 is 15 amino acids long. V lost 3 bases and J 0 bases, leaving 12 bases between the germline ends. CDR1 and CDR2 from the germline V gene are GTSNPN and SVGIG (reference sequence). The CDR3 sequence is CAWSFLRSSGNTIYF. The DNA for the CDR3 is TGTGCCTGGAGCTTCTTGAGAAGCTCTGGAAACACCATATATTTT.

The chain joins TRBV19 to TRBJ2-7; D ambiguous. The V and J ends lost 5 bases and 0 bases respectively, with 8 bases between them. The CDR3 totals 13 residues. Germline values: CDR1 LNHDA, CDR2 SQIVND (reference sequence). CDR3 sequence: CASSRYGSYEQYF. Written as DNA, the CDR3 is TGTGCCAGTAGTCGGTACGGCTCCTACGAGCAGTACTTC. Supplemented by reference TRBV19 and TRBJ2-7, the full variable domain reads DGGITQSPKYLFRKEGQNVTLSCEQNLNHDAMYWYRQDPGQGLRLIYYSQIVNDFQKGDIAEGYSVSREKKESFPLTVTSAQKNPTAFYLCASSRYGSYEQYFGPGTRLTVT.

CDR3: CASSLDRVMNTEAFF. The CDR3 DNA sequence: TGTGCCAGCAGCTTGGACAGGGTAATGAACACTGAAGCTTTCTTT. The rearrangement uses TRBV13 and TRBJ1-1; 8 bases agree with TRBD1. The junction had 3 bases not matched to a gene; V was cut back by 3 bases and J by 0 bases. The CDR3 is 15 amino acids. Germline assignment: CDR1 PRHDT and CDR2 FYEKMQ (reference sequence).

The gene calls are TRBV5-1 and TRBJ1-3; no clear D gene. Germline loops: CDR1 SGHRS, CDR2 YFSETQ. V was pared by 4 bases and J by 2 bases, with 19 bases between. The CDR3 has 17 amino acids. The CDR3 reads CASSPRIPGQAGNTIYF. In DNA form, the CDR3 reads TGCGCCAGCAGCCCCAGGATACCGGGCCAAGCTGGAAACACCATATATTTT.

V and J are TRBV7-2 and TRBJ1-4; D gene unclear. Germline V gene data show CDR1 as SGHTA and CDR2 as FQGNSA. The V end lost 8 bases, the J end lost 7 bases, and 14 bases lay between the germline ends. The CDR3 covers 13 residues. The CDR3, as DNA: TGTGCCAGCTGCCTTTCGGTTGGTGAAAAACTGTTTTTT. This encodes CASCLSVGEKLFF.

The chain carries TRBV27 and TRBJ2-7, with D perhaps TRBD1 (6 bases). CDR3 size: 13 residues. V lost 3 bases, J lost 6 bases, and 12 bases lay in between. Germline assignment: CDR1 MNHEY and CDR2 SMNVEV (reference sequence). In DNA, the CDR3 is TGTGCCAGCAGTTTGGCACAGGGTTCCGAGCAGTACTTC. It yields the protein CASSLAQGSEQYF.

The J gene is TRBJ2-5, the V gene TRBV6-1, with 10 bases aligning to TRBD2. The CDR3 is made up of 13 amino acids. Germline CDR1 is MNHNS and CDR2 is SASEGT. The J segment lost 4 bases and the V segment lost 7 bases, leaving 3 bases of the junction unmatched. CDR3 sequence reads: CASIRTSGETQYF. The CDR3 bases are TGTGCCAGCATCAGGACTAGCGGAGAGACCCAGTACTTC.

The rearrangement uses TRBV6-5 and TRBJ1-2; 10 bases are shared with TRBD1. The junction had 9 bases not matched to a gene; V was cut back by 8 bases and J by 6 bases. CDR3 length: 14 amino acids. The germline gives CDR1 MNHEY, CDR2 SVGAGI. The DNA for the CDR3 is TGTGCCAGCCAAACCGGGACAGGGGTCGATGGCTACACCTTC. Its protein product is CASQTGTGVDGYTF.

The chain combines TRBV5-1 with TRBJ2-1; no clear D. This CDR3 has 22 amino acids. Trimming removed 2 bases from V and 0 bases from J, with 30 bases in between. The germline V gene encodes CDR1 SGHRS and CDR2 YFSETQ. DNA for the CDR3: TGCGCCAGCAGCTTTGGTTATGCCACCCCCGGCGTCGATGGTAGCTCCTACAATGAGCAGTTCTTC. Amino acid sequence: CASSFGYATPGVDGSSYNEQFF. The variable domain in full, completed from reference TRBV5-1 and TRBJ2-1, reads KAGVTQTPRYLIKTRGQQVTLSCSPISGHRSVSWYQQTPGQGLQFLFEYFSETQRNKGNFPGRFSGRQFSNSRSEMNVSTLELGDSALYLCASSFGYATPGVDGSSYNEQFFGPGTRLTVL.

The rearrangement uses TRBV29-1 and TRBJ2-3, with TRBD2 matching over 8 bases. Looked up from germline, CDR1 is SQVTM and CDR2 is ANQGSEA. CDR3 length: 14 residues. The trim removed 8 bases at V and 4 bases at J, leaving 11 bases unmatched. CDR3: CSTSGRGGADTQYF. CDR3 nucleotides: TGCAGCACAAGCGGGAGAGGGGGGGCAGATACGCAGTATTTT.

J is TRBJ2-1 and V is TRBV27, with 11 nucleotides matching TRBD2. Germline V gene lookup returns CDR1 MNHEY and CDR2 SMNVEV (reference sequence). The CDR3 spans 15 residues. The V gene end was trimmed by 7 bases and the J gene end by 8 bases; junction bases not matched to a gene: 10. CDR3 amino acids: CASTELAGVTYEQFF. In DNA, the CDR3 is TGTGCCAGCACCGAACTAGCGGGAGTCACCTATGAGCAGTTCTTC.

The chain couples TRBV7-8 to TRBJ2-1, with TRBD2 matching 11 bases. Germline CDR1 SGHVS, CDR2 FQNEAQ. V lost 4 bases, J lost 2 bases, and 7 bases stayed unmatched. The CDR3 covers 17 residues. CDR3 sequence: CASSSLRLAGTYNEQFF. The CDR3 DNA follows: TGTGCCAGCAGCTCGCTAAGACTAGCGGGGACCTACAATGAGCAGTTCTTC.

This chain uses TRBV4-1 with TRBJ2-1, with D possibly TRBD2 on 6 matching bases. The CDR3 is 14 amino acids. CDR1 is MGHRA and CDR2 is YSYEKL in the germline V gene. Trimming left V 4 bases short and J 7 bases short, with 14 bases between. This chain's CDR3 is CASSRRAGLNEQFF. The CDR3 DNA is TGCGCCAGCAGCCGGAGGGCAGGGTTGAATGAGCAGTTCTTC.